The next 21 T cell receptor beta chains were all read from a single sample in a study of T cells in narcolepsy. The assay was immunoSEQ multiplex PCR, and TCRdb's table has in-frame clones only and misses some. The table records fewer than 35,000 clones, 78% of them present only once. What was sequenced was CD45RA- memory CD4+ T cells from PBMCs. The receptors originated from a human donor with narcolepsy.

The genes are TRBV4-2 and TRBJ2-3, with 11 positions matching TRBD2. This CDR3 is built from 17 residues. V shed 0 bases, J shed 5 bases, and the junction held 7 bases outside the gene matches. In germline, CDR1 is LGHNA, CDR2 YNFKEQ. CDR3 sequence reads: CASSQDVLAGERDTQYF. As DNA, the CDR3 is TGTGCCAGCAGCCAAGACGTACTAGCGGGGGAGAGAGATACGCAGTATTTT.

The genes are TRBV19 and TRBJ2-3; D is unclear. CDR3 length equals 12 residues. Germline values: CDR1 LNHDA, CDR2 SQIVND (reference sequence). The ends were cut back, 3 bases at V and 6 bases at J, with 7 bases in the middle. The CDR3 DNA reads as TGTGCCAGTAGTATTTCGCGGGATACGCAGTATTTT. This encodes CASSISRDTQYF.

The chain uses TRBV2 and TRBJ1-1; no clear D gene. V was cut by 7 bases and J by 8 bases, with 11 bases left in between. From germline, CDR1 is SNHLY and CDR2 FYNNEI. The CDR3 consists of 11 residues. As DNA, the CDR3 is TGTGCCAGCACTGTCCGATACGAAGCTTTCTTT. The encoded protein is CASTVRYEAFF.

V gene TRBV5-6 combines with J gene TRBJ1-6; D unclear. Germline assignment: CDR1 SGHDT and CDR2 YYEEEE. The CDR3 extends over 18 amino acids. With 1 base removed from V and 0 bases from J, the gap between germline ends came to 14 bases. CDR3 sequence (DNA): TGTGCCAGCAGCTTGTACCTTTGGCAGAGCTCCTATAATTCACCCCTCCACTTT. Its protein product is CASSLYLWQSSYNSPLHF.

The table lists this clone with a count of one. The chain employs TRBV4-1 and TRBJ2-1; 14 positions match TRBD2. The CDR3 runs 17 residues. V was clipped by 0 bases and J by 15 bases; unmatched bases: 13. Germline assignment: CDR1 MGHRA and CDR2 YSYEKL. The CDR3 reads CASSQDGGSGLAGVWFF. The DNA of the CDR3 is TGCGCCAGCAGCCAAGATGGAGGGTCGGGACTAGCGGGGGTTTGGTTCTTC.

This clone was detected a few times. This sequence joins TRBV7-9 and TRBJ1-2; no clear D. Germline CDR1 reads SEHNR; CDR2 reads FQNEAQ (reference sequence). This CDR3 comprises 14 residues. Trimming removed 5 bases from V and 2 bases from J, with 12 bases in between. The CDR3 is CASSPSRGNYGYTF. Written as DNA, the CDR3 is TGTGCCAGCAGCCCATCCCGAGGGAACTATGGCTACACCTTC.

This rearrangement joins TRBV7-3 to TRBJ2-1; 12 nucleotides match TRBD2. CDR3 length: 18 residues. V was clipped by 9 bases and J by 0 bases; unmatched bases: 12. The germline CDR1 and CDR2 sequences are SGHTA and FQGTGA. The CDR3 nucleotides read TGTGCCAGACCACTAGCGGGGGGCCCGAACCCCTCCTACAATGAGCAGTTCTTC. It is translated as CARPLAGGPNPSYNEQFF.

This clone was seen more than once but under ten times. The chain joins TRBV6-6 to TRBJ2-4; 11 bases fit TRBD2. Germline V gene lookup returns CDR1 MNHNY and CDR2 SVGAGI (reference sequence). CDR3 length: 16 residues. Trimming cost V 2 bases and J 0 bases; bases outside gene matches: 0. This CDR3 reads CASSYGLAGAKNIQYF. As DNA, the CDR3 is TGTGCCAGCAGTTACGGACTAGCGGGAGCCAAAAACATTCAGTACTTC.

This rearrangement joins TRBV29-1 to TRBJ1-5; D not certain. Germline CDR1 and CDR2: SQVTM and ANQGSEA. The ends were cut back, 0 bases at V and 1 base at J, with 4 bases in the middle. The length of the CDR3 is 13 residues. CDR3 sequence: CSVEENSNQPQHF. CDR3 coding DNA: TGCAGCGTTGAAGAGAACAGCAATCAGCCCCAGCATTTT.

The chain carries TRBV5-1 and TRBJ2-7, with TRBD1 matching over 9 bases. The CDR3 runs to 14 residues. V dropped 0 bases and J dropped 7; count of bases not matched to a gene: 5. Germline V CDR1 and CDR2: SGHRS, YFSETQ. This chain's CDR3 is CASSLAGTGWEQYF. In DNA form, the CDR3 reads TGCGCCAGCAGCTTGGCCGGGACAGGGTGGGAGCAGTACTTC.

A few counts support this clone. The rearrangement links TRBV7-9 to TRBJ1-1; D call uncertain. In germline, CDR1 is SEHNR, CDR2 FQNEAQ (reference sequence). V shed 2 bases and J shed 5 bases, with 21 bases lying between them. This CDR3 comprises 17 residues. This CDR3 is CASSLIRGTYVRTEAFF. The CDR3 nucleotides are TGTGCCAGCAGCTTAATACGTGGCACCTACGTACGGACTGAAGCTTTCTTT.

The V and J genes are TRBV7-8 and TRBJ2-1; D not resolved. V shed 3 bases and J shed 8 bases, with 8 bases lying between them. CDR3 size: 12 residues. Germline lookup yields CDR1 SGHVS and CDR2 FQNEAQ. CDR3 sequence: CASSFSTHEQFF. The CDR3 DNA is TGTGCCAGCAGCTTTTCCACACATGAGCAGTTCTTC.

This rearrangement joins TRBV6-6 to TRBJ2-7; maybe TRBD2 (6 bases). Germline V gene data show CDR1 as MNHNY and CDR2 as SVGAGI (reference sequence). This CDR3 is 14 amino acids long. The V end lost 2 bases, the J end lost 4 bases, and 12 bases lay between the germline ends. CDR3 region: CASSYGRRGYEQYF. The CDR3, as DNA: TGTGCCAGCAGTTACGGTCGGAGGGGTTACGAGCAGTACTTC.

The chain links TRBV28 to TRBJ1-1; D unclear. The CDR3 covers 16 residues. Germline V gives CDR1 MDHEN, CDR2 SYDVKM. V gave up 1 base and J gave up 2 bases, with 14 bases separating them. The CDR3 loop reads CASSLFGEGDNTEAFF. The CDR3 DNA follows: TGTGCCAGCAGTTTATTCGGAGAGGGAGATAACACTGAAGCTTTCTTT.

The gene calls are TRBV6-1 and TRBJ2-7, with D tentatively TRBD1 (5 bases). The CDR3 totals 14 residues. Germline V gene data show CDR1 as MNHNS and CDR2 as SASEGT. Trimming shortened V by 0 bases and J by 5 bases, and 11 bases separated the two germline ends. Here the CDR3 reads CASSEAIQGNEQYF. The CDR3 region has the DNA TGTGCCAGCAGTGAAGCCATTCAGGGAAACGAGCAGTACTTC.

This clone has only one observation. The V call is TRBV6-1, the J call TRBJ2-7; D may be TRBD2 (5 bases). Deletions cut 2 bases from V and 0 bases from J, with 11 bases between. CDR3 size: 15 residues. Per the germline V gene, CDR1 is MNHNS and CDR2 is SASEGT. The CDR3 spells CASSELSGSSYEQYF. CDR3 bases: TGTGCCAGCAGTGAACTTTCGGGGTCCTCCTACGAGCAGTACTTC.

The rearrangement links TRBV5-5 to TRBJ1-1, with 7 bases lining up with TRBD1. CDR1 and CDR2 from the germline V gene are SGHKS and YYEKEE (reference sequence). Trimming at V came to 3 bases and at J to 11 bases, leaving 10 bases not matched to a gene. The CDR3 contains 13 residues. As DNA, the CDR3 is TGTGCCAGCAGCTCCCATCATACAGGGGAGGCTTTCTTT. Encoded protein: CASSSHHTGEAFF.

The rearrangement joins TRBV6-6 to TRBJ1-1; D might be TRBD1 (5 bases). Germline values: CDR1 MNHNY, CDR2 SVGAGI (reference sequence). CDR3 length equals 13 residues. Trimming removed 5 bases at V and 2 bases at J, with 9 bases between. CDR3 nucleotide sequence: TGTGCCAGCAGTCACGGACAAAACACTGAAGCTTTCTTT. Protein product: CASSHGQNTEAFF.

CDR3 nucleotides: TGTGCCAGCAGCATCCGGGGAGGGGCAAGGAGAGGGGATACGCAGTATTTT. This gives the protein CASSIRGGARRGDTQYF. The V and J genes are TRBV5-8 and TRBJ2-3, with 7 bases matching TRBD2. Trimming at V came to 4 bases and at J to 6 bases, leaving 17 bases not matched to a gene. Germline CDR1 reads SGHTS; CDR2 reads YDEGEE. The CDR3 is made up of 17 amino acids.

This clone was found a few times. This chain connects TRBV2 to TRBJ1-1; D not resolved. The germline V and J ends were trimmed by 8 bases and 0 bases, with 10 bases remaining between them. CDR1 SNHLY and CDR2 FYNNEI come from the germline V gene. CDR3 size: 13 residues. The CDR3 region is CASFTEMNTEAFF. Here the CDR3 DNA reads TGTGCCAGCTTCACAGAAATGAACACTGAAGCTTTCTTT.

The chain employs TRBV11-2 and TRBJ2-1, with 8 positions matching TRBD2. Unmatched junction bases numbered 4, after V lost 2 bases and J lost 4 bases. Germline-derived CDR1 and CDR2 are SGHAT and FQNNGV. The CDR3 has 15 amino acids. As DNA, the CDR3 is TGTGCCAGCAGCTTACTACTAGCGGTTTACAATGAGCAGTTCTTC. It translates to CASSLLLAVYNEQFF.